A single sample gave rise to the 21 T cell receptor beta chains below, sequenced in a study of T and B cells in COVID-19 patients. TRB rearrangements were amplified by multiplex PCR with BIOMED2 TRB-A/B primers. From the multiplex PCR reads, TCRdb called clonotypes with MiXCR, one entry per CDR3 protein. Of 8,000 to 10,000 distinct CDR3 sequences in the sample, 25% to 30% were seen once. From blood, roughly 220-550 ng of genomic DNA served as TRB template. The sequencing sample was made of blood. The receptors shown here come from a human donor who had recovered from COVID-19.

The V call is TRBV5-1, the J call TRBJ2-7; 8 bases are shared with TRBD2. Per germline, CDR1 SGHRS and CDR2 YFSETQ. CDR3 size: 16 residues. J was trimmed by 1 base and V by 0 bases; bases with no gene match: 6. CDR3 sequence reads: CASSLGGGGTSYEQYF. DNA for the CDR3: TGCGCCAGCAGCTTGGGTGGCGGGGGGACGTCCTACGAGCAGTACTTC. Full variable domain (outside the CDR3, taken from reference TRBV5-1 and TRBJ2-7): KAGVTQTPRYLIKTRGQQVTLSCSPISGHRSVSWYQQTPGQGLQFLFEYFSETQRNKGNFPGRFSGRQFSNSRSEMNVSTLELGDSALYLCASSLGGGGTSYEQYFGPGTRLTVT.

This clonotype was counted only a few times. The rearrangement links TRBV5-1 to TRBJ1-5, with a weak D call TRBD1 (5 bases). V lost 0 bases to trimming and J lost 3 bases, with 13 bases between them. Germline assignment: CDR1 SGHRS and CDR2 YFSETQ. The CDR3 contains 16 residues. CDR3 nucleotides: TGCGCCAGCAGCTTGGGACAGCCTGGGAACAATCAGCCCCAGCATTTT. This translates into CASSLGQPGNNQPQHF.

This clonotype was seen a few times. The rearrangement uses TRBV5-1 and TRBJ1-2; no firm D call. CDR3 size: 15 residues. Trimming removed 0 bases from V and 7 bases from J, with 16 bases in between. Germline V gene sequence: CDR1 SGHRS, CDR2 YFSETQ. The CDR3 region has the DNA TGCGCCAGCAGCTTGGCCGCGGATGGGCTACGTGGCTACACCTTC. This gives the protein CASSLAADGLRGYTF.

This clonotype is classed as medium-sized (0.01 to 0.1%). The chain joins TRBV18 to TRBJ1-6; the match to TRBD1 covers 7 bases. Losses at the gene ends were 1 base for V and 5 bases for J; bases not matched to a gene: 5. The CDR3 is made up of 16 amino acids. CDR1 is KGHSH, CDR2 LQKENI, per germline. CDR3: CASSPRGTDNNSPLHF. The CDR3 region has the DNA TGTGCCAGCTCACCACGGGGGACAGACAATAATTCACCCCTCCACTTT.

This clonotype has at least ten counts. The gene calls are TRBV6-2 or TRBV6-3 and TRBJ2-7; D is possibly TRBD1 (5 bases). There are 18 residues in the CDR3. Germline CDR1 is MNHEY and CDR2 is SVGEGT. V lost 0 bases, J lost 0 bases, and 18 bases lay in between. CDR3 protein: CASSYSRTPDSSSYEQYF. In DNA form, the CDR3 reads TGTGCCAGCAGTTACTCGAGGACACCAGACAGCTCCTCCTACGAGCAGTACTTC.

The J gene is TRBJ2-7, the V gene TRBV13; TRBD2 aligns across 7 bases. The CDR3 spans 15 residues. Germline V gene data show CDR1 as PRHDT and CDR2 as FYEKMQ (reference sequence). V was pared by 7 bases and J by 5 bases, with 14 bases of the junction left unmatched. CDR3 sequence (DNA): TGTGCCAGCACCAAAGCGGGAAAAAGAGGGGACGAGCAGTACTTC. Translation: CASTKAGKRGDEQYF.

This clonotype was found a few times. The CDR3: CASSLGPSGGRGTGELFF. CDR3 DNA sequence: TGTGCCAGCAGCTTAGGCCCTAGCGGGGGCAGGGGCACCGGGGAGCTGTTTTTT. The chain carries TRBV7-6 and TRBJ2-2; TRBD2 matches at 10 bases. The germline V gene encodes CDR1 SGHVS and CDR2 FNYEAQ. This CDR3 has 18 residues. Trimming removed 1 base from V and 4 bases from J; junction bases left unmatched: 9.

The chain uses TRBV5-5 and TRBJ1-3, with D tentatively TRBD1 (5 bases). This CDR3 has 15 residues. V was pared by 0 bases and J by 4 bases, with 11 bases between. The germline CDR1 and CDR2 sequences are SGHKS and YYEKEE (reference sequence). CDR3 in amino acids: CASSLAGLEGNTIYF. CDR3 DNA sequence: TGTGCCAGCAGCTTGGCAGGGTTAGAAGGAAACACCATATATTTT.

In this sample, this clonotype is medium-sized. The CDR3 DNA reads TGTGCCAGTAGTATTTCACAGGGGGCACCCAATGAGCAGTTCTTC. This sequence encodes CASSISQGAPNEQFF. The V gene is TRBV19, the J gene TRBJ2-1; TRBD1 agrees at 9 bases. The V gene end was trimmed by 3 bases and the J gene end by 6 bases; junction bases not matched to a gene: 6. The CDR3 has 15 amino acids. Looked up from germline, CDR1 is LNHDA and CDR2 is SQIVND (reference sequence).

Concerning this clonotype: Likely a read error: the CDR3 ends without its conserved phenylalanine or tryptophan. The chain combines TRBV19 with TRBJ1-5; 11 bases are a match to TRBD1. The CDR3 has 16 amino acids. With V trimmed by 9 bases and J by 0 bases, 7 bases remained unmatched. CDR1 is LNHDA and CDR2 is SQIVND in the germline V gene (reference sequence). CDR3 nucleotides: TGTGCCAGCCGGGACAGGGGGTTTACTAGCAATCAGCCCCAGCATTTA. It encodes CASRDRGFTSNQPQHL.

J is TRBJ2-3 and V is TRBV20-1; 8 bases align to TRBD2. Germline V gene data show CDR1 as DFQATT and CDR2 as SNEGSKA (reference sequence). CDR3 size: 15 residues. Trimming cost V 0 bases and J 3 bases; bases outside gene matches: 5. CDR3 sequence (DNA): TGCAGTGCTAGAGAGGCGGGAGGAGGGACAGATACGCAGTATTTT. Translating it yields CSAREAGGGTDTQYF.

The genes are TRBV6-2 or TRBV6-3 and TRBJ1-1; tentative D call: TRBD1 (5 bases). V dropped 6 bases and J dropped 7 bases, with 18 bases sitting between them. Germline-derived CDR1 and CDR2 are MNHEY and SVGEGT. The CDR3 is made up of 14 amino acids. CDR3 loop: CASRPDRFLGEAFF. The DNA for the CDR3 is TGTGCCAGCAGGCCCGACAGATTTTTGGGTGAAGCTTTCTTT.

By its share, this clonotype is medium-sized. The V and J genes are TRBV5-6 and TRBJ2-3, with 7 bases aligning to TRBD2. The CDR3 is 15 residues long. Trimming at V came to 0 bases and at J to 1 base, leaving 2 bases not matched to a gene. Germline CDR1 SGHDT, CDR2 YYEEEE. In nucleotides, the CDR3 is TGTGCCAGCAGCTTGGAGACTAGCCGCACAGATACGCAGTATTTT. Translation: CASSLETSRTDTQYF.

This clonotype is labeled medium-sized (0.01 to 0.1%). In DNA, the CDR3 is TGTGCCAGTATGCTGGGGAATGGAAACACCATATATTTT. This translates into CASMLGNGNTIYF. The chain employs TRBV19 and TRBJ1-3; no clear D gene. The germline CDR1 and CDR2 sequences are LNHDA and SQIVND (reference sequence). The germline V and J ends were trimmed by 7 bases and 3 bases, with 10 bases remaining between them. CDR3 length: 13 amino acids.

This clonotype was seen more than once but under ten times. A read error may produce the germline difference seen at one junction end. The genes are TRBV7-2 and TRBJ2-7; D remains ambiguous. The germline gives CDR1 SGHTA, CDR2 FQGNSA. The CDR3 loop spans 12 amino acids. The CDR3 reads CASSLAAAPFHF. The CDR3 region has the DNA TGTGCCAGCAGCTTAGCGGCCGCCCCCTTTCACTTC.

The CDR3 DNA reads TGTGCCAGCAGCATTACAGGGAACTCTGGAAACACCATATATTTT. This translates into CASSITGNSGNTIYF. The chain is built from TRBV6-5 and TRBJ1-3; tentatively, D is TRBD1 (6 bases). V shed 6 bases and J shed 0 bases, with 12 bases lying between them. The CDR3 is 15 amino acids. Germline-derived CDR1 and CDR2 are MNHEY and SVGAGI.

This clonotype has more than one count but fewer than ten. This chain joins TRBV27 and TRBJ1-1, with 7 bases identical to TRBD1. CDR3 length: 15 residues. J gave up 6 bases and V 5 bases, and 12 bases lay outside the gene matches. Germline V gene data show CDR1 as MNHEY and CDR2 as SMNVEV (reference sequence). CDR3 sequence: CASSPQTGMKAEAFF. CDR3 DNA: TGTGCCAGCAGTCCACAGACAGGGATGAAGGCTGAAGCTTTCTTT.

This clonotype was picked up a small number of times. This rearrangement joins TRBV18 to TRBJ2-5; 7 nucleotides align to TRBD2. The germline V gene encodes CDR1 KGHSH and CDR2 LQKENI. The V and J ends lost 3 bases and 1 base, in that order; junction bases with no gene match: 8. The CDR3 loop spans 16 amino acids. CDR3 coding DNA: TGTGCCAGCTCACCGGGACTACCAATCCTCCAAGAGACCCAGTACTTC. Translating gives CASSPGLPILQETQYF. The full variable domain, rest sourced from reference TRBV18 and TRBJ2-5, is NAGVMQNPRHLVRRRGQEARLRCSPMKGHSHVYWYRQLPEEGLKFMVYLQKENIIDESGMPKERFSAEFPKEGPSILRIQQVVRGDSAAYFCASSPGLPILQETQYFGPGTRLLVL.

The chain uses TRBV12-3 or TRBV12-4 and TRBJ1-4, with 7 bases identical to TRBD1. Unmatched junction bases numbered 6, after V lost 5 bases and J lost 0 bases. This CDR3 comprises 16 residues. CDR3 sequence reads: CASSMGQKATNEKLFF. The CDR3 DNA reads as TGTGCCAGCAGTATGGGACAGAAAGCAACTAATGAAAAACTGTTTTTT.

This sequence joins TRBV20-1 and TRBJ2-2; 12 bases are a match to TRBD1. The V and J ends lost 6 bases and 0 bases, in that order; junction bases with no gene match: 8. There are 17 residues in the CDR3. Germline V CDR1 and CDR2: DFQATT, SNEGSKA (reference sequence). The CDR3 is CSASGQGASANTGELFF. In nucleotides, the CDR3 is TGCAGTGCCTCGGGACAGGGGGCGTCCGCGAACACCGGGGAGCTGTTTTTT.

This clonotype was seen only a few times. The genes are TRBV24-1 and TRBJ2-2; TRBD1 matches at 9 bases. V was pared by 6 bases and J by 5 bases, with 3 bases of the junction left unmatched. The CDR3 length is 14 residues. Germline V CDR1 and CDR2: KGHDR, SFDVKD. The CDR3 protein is CATSTGGRTGELFF. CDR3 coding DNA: TGTGCCACCAGTACAGGGGGCCGGACCGGGGAGCTGTTTTTT.